This TCR beta chain was profiled in a study of T cells after yellow fever vaccination. Study outcomes and limitations: In post-booster samples, most primary-vaccination clones reappeared (approximately 95% CD4, approximately 91% CD8). Abundant clonotypes from the bulk population could get into FACS-sorted repertoires as contaminants. Although the secondary response was weaker, it peaked faster, at day 5 versus 15. Clonotypes appearing in both CD4 and CD8 compartments existed, and their share was small.

One entry per CDR3 protein results from TCRdb running MiXCR on the 5' RACE reads. The sample consists of more than 300,000 distinct CDR3 sequences, about 10% of them appearing once. V was shortened by 0 bases and J by 7 bases, with 12 bases between the two germline ends. The CDR3 runs to 14 residues. Germline V gives CDR1 SGHTA, CDR2 FQGNSA. In this sample, this clonotype turned up many times. What it binds is not known. This clonotype was obtained from a man between 18 and 35 years old who received the YFV17D yellow fever vaccine. V is TRBV7-2 and J is TRBJ2-5, with D possibly TRBD2 on 6 matching bases. The material was CD4+ T cells sorted from PBMCs, obtained 45 days after the yellow fever booster vaccination. The CDR3 coding sequence is TGTGCCAGCAGCTTAGCGTCGAGGGGAGGGACCCAGTACTTC. It specifies CASSLASRGGTQYF.